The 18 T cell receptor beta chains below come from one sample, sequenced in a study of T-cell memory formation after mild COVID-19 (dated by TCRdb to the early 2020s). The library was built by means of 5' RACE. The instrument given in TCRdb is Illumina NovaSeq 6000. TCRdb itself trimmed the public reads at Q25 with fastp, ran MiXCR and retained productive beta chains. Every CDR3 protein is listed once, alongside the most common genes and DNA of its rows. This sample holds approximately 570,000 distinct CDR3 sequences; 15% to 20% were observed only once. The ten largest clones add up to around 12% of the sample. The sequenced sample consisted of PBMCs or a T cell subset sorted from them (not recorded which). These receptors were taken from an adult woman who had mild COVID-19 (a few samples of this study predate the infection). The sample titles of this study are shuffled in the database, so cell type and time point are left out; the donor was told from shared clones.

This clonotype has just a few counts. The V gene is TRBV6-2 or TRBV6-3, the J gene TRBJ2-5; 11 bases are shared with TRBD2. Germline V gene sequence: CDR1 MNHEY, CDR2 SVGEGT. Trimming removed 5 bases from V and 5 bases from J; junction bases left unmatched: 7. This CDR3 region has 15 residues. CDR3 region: CASSRLAGSGETQYF. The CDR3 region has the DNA TGTGCCAGCAGTCGACTAGCGGGATCCGGGGAGACCCAGTACTTC.

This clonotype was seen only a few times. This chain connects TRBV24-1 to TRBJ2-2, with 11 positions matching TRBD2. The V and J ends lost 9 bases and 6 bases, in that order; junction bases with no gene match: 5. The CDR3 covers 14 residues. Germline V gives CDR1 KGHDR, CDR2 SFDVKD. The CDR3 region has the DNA TGTGCCACCGAGACTAGCGGGGAGCCCGGGGAGCTGTTTTTT. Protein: CATETSGEPGELFF.

As DNA, the CDR3 is TGTGCCAGCAGCCCATCAGGGCACGAGCAGTTCTTC. Translation: CASSPSGHEQFF. The V and J genes are TRBV7-3 and TRBJ2-1; D is perhaps TRBD1 (5 bases). Germline assignment: CDR1 SGHTA and CDR2 FQGTGA. The CDR3 spans 12 residues. Trimming pared 5 bases from V and 10 bases from J, leaving 12 bases between.

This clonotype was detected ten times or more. The CDR3 is CASSRGTSGGVAKNIQYF. The CDR3 DNA reads as TGTGCCAGCAGCCGTGGGACTAGCGGGGGGGTAGCCAAAAACATTCAGTACTTC. The rearrangement links TRBV3-1 to TRBJ2-4; the match to TRBD2 covers 16 bases. Germline trimming cut 4 bases from V and 0 bases from J; bases unmatched to any gene: 3. Germline V gives CDR1 LGHDT, CDR2 YNNKEL (reference sequence). The CDR3 is made up of 18 amino acids. The whole variable domain, filled in from reference TRBV3-1 and TRBJ2-4, reads DTAVSQTPKYLVTQMGNDKSIKCEQNLGHDTMYWYKQDSKKFLKIMFSYNNKELIINETVPNRFSPKSPDKAHLNLHINSLELGDSAVYFCASSRGTSGGVAKNIQYFGAGTRLSVL.

The CDR3 loop is CASSLVSGKVTEAFF. CDR3 coding DNA: TGTGCCAGCAGCTTAGTTTCCGGGAAGGTCACTGAAGCTTTCTTT. The chain recombines TRBV11-1 with TRBJ1-1; D gene unclear. Germline loops: CDR1 SGHAT, CDR2 FQDESV (reference sequence). The CDR3 is 15 amino acids. The V end was cut by 1 base, the J end by 4 bases, with 13 bases between.

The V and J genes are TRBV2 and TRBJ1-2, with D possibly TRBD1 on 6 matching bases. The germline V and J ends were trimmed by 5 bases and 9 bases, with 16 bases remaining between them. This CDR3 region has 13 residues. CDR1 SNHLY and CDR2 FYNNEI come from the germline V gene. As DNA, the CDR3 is TGTGCCAGCAGTCCACAGGGAGTATCGAGCTACACCTTC. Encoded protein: CASSPQGVSSYTF.

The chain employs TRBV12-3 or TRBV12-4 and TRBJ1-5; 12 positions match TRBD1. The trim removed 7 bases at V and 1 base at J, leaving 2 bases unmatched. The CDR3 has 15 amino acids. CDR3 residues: CASKGQGASNQPQHF. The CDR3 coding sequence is TGTGCCAGCAAGGGACAGGGGGCAAGCAATCAGCCCCAGCATTTT.

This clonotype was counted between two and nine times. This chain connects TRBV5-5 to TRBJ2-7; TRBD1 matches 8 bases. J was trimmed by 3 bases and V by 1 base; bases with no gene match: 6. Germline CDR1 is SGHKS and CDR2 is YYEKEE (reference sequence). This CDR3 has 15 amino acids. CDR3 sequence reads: CASSLRTGLFYEQYF. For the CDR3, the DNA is TGTGCCAGCAGCTTGCGGACAGGGCTGTTCTACGAGCAGTACTTC.

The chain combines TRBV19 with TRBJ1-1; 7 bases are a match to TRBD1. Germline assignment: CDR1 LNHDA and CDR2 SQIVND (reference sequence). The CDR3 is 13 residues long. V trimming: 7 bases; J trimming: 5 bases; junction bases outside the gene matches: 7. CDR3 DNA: TGTGCCAGTACCGCTCAGGGGGGTACTGAAGCTTTCTTT. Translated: CASTAQGGTEAFF.

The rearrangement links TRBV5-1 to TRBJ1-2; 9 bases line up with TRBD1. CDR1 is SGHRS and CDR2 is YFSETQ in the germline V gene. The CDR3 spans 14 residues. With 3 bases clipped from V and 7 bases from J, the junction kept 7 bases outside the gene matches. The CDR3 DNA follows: TGCGCCAGCAGCTGGGGACAGGGTAGTGGTGGCTACACCTTC. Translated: CASSWGQGSGGYTF.

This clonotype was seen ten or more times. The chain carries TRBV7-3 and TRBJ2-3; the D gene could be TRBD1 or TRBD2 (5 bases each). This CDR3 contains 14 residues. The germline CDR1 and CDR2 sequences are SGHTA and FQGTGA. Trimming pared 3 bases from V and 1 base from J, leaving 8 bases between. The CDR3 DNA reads TGTGCCAGCAGCTTCCAGGGAGGCACAGATACGCAGTATTTT. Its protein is CASSFQGGTDTQYF.

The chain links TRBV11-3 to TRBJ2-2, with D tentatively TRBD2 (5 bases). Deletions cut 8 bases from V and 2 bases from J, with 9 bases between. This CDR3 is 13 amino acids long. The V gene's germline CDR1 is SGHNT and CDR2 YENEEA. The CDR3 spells CASRLRNTGELFF. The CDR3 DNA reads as TGTGCCAGCCGACTAAGAAACACCGGGGAGCTGTTTTTT.

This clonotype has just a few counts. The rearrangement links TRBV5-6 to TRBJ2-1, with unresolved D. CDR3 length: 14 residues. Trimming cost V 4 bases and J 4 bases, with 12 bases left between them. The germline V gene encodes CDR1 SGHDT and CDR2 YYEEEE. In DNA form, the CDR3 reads TGTGCCAGCAGCCTACAAGGGAAATACAATGAGCAGTTCTTC. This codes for CASSLQGKYNEQFF.

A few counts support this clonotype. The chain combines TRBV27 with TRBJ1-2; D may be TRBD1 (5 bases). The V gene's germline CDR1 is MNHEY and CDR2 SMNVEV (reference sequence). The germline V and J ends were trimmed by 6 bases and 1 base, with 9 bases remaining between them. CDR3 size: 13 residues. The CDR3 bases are TGTGCCAGCAGCCGGACACATAACTATGGCTACACCTTC. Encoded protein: CASSRTHNYGYTF.

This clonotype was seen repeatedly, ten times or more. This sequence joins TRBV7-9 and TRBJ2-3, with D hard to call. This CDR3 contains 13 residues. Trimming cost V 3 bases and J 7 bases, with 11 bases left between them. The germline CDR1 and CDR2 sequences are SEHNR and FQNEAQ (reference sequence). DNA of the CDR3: TGTGCCAGCAGCTTGGGCTACCTAAATACGCAGTATTTT. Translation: CASSLGYLNTQYF.

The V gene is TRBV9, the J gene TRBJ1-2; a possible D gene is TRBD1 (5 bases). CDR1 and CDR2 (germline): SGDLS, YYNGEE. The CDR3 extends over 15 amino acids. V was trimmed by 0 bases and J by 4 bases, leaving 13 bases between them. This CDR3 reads CASSVGLGQTYGYTF. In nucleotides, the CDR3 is TGTGCCAGCAGCGTAGGGTTGGGGCAGACCTATGGCTACACCTTC.

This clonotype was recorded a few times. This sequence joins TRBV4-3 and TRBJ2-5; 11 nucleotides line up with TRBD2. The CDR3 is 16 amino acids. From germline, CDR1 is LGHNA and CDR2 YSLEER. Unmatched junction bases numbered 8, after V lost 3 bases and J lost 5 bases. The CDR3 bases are TGCGCCAGCAGCCAGGAACTAGCGGGAGCGGGTGAGACCCAGTACTTC. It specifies CASSQELAGAGETQYF.

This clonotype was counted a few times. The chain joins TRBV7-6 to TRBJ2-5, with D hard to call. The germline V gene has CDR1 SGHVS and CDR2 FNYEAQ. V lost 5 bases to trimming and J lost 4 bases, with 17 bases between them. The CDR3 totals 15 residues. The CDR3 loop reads CASSLRTVRGETQYF. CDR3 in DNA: TGTGCCAGCAGCCTTCGGACCGTTCGAGGAGAGACCCAGTACTTC.